This T cell receptor (beta chain) was obtained from a study of T cell responses to AZD1222 COVID-19 vaccine. Study results and caveats: The donors showed a predominance of white British ancestry and of females, with possible underestimation of clonal diversity. Spike-specific TCR breadth rose after two AZD1222 doses, and depth rose as well.

Clones were sequenced by immunoSEQ multiplex PCR, and TCRdb holds only the in-frame ones, with some missing. Of approximately 130,000 clones in the sample, 80% to 90% were seen once. Germline-derived CDR1 and CDR2 are SGHTS and YDEGEE. CDR3 size: 16 residues. The V end lost 3 bases, the J end lost 8 bases, and 23 bases lay between the germline ends. Comments on this clone: The antigen remains unidentified.

Sequenced material: peripheral blood, taken 28 days after the second AZD1222 dose. This sequence joins TRBV5-8 and TRBJ1-2; tentative D call: TRBD1 (6 bases). The source is an adult who received the AZD1222 COVID-19 vaccine. The CDR3 here is CASSSGASIPLSGYTF. The CDR3 DNA follows: TGTGCCAGCAGCTCGGGGGCATCGATTCCGCTGAGCGGCTACACCTTC.